These T cell receptor beta chains were read from a single sample in a study of blood T cell repertoires in COVID-19. TCRdb's table, derived via immunoSEQ multiplex PCR, lists solely in-frame clones and lacks some. The sample holds approximately 260,000 clones, roughly four fifths seen once. The sample consisted of PBMCs or T cells enriched from blood (not recorded which). These receptor sequences come from a man aged 25-45 years with acute COVID-19. Both conserved end residues are part of each CDR3. A D gene is named only where the DNA matches it firmly. A row's size may be missing; if present it is once, few, many or a size class.

NA	TRBV9	TRBJ2-1	NA	CASSVGSVLFREQFF	TGTGCCAGCAGCGTAGGTAGCGTGTTATTTCGTGAGCAGTTCTTC
NA	TRBV5-4	TRBJ2-5	NA	CASSIDRSRETQYF	TGTGCCAGCAGCATAGACAGGTCGCGAGAGACCCAGTACTTC
NA	TRBV5-6	TRBJ2-4	TRBD1	CASRQGVDKNIQYF	TGTGCCAGTCGACAGGGGGTAGACAAAAACATTCAGTACTTC
NA	TRBV25-1	TRBJ2-5	NA	CASSESGFAGTQYF	TGTGCCAGCAGTGAATCAGGCTTCGCGGGGACCCAGTACTTC
NA	TRBV11-2	TRBJ1-5	TRBD1	CASSPGTAGQPQHF	TGTGCCAGCAGCCCCGGGACAGCCGGCCAGCCCCAGCATTTT
NA	TRBV27	TRBJ2-1	TRBD1	CASSLSPDRVGNEQFF	TGTGCCAGCAGTTTATCCCCGGACAGGGTAGGCAATGAGCAGTTCTTC
NA	TRBV4-2	TRBJ1-2	NA	CASSQDTMSQDNYGYTF	TGTGCCAGCAGCCAAGATACTATGAGCCAAGATAACTATGGCTACACCTTC
NA	TRBV12-3/TRBV12-4	TRBJ1-3	NA	CASSLTLMAIYF	TGTGCCAGCAGTTTAACATTAATGGCCATATATTTT
NA	TRBV7-9	TRBJ1-4	NA	CASSLAPPQGGEEKLFF	TGTGCCAGCAGCTTAGCCCCGCCTCAGGGCGGCGAAGAAAAACTGTTTTTT
NA	TRBV24-1	TRBJ2-1	TRBD1	CATSDRTGVGNEQFF	TGTGCCACCAGTGACCGGACAGGGGTAGGGAATGAGCAGTTCTTC
NA	TRBV19	TRBJ1-1	NA	CASSIVASRNTEAFF	TGTGCCAGTAGTATAGTGGCATCTAGGAACACTGAAGCTTTCTTT
NA	TRBV29-1	TRBJ2-1	TRBD1	CSVEEDYRGPYNEQFF	TGCAGCGTTGAAGAGGATTACAGGGGGCCCTACAATGAGCAGTTCTTC
NA	TRBV10-1	TRBJ1-2	NA	CASSDGQGRPYTF	TGCGCCAGCAGTGATGGGCAGGGGAGACCTTACACCTTC
few	TRBV5-6	TRBJ2-3	TRBD1	CASSFIQGITDTQYF	TGTGCCAGCAGCTTTATACAGGGGATTACAGATACGCAGTATTTT
NA	TRBV24-1	TRBJ2-1	NA	CATSGGAGSSYNEQFF	TGTGCCACCAGTGGCGGAGCGGGCAGCTCCTACAATGAGCAGTTCTTC
NA	TRBV6-5	TRBJ2-2	TRBD2	CASSYSGGPGELFF	TGTGCCAGCAGTTACTCGGGAGGGCCCGGGGAGCTGTTTTTT
NA	TRBV7-3	TRBJ2-2	NA	CASSFGQPTGELFF	TGTGCCAGCAGCTTCGGACAGCCTACCGGGGAGCTGTTTTTT
NA	TRBV5-1	TRBJ2-1	TRBD1	CASSVWGQGFNEQFF	TGCGCCAGCAGCGTTTGGGGACAGGGTTTCAATGAGCAGTTCTTC
NA	TRBV6-5	TRBJ1-1	NA	CASSPTPPFLAEAFF	TGTGCCAGCAGCCCCACACCCCCCTTTTTGGCTGAAGCTTTCTTT
once	TRBV5-1	TRBJ2-1	TRBD2	CASSTSSGSGGEQFF	TGTGCCAGCAGCACCTCTAGCGGGAGTGGTGGTGAGCAGTTCTTC